This T cell receptor (beta chain) came from a study of T cell responses to AZD1222 COVID-19 vaccine (dated by TCRdb to the early 2020s). At the level of the whole study: AZD1222 recipients given second doses at about 4 weeks or at about 12 weeks were pooled, since spike-specific TCR depth and breadth were not found to differ between the two schedules. A total of more than 230 trial participants underwent TCR sequencing, of whom 200 to 220 received two doses of AZD1222 and about 25 received two doses of the MenACWY control vaccine. Trial participants were enrolled into age subgroups of 18-55, 56-69 and 70-plus years, which contained about 160, 30 and 59 TCR-sequenced participants, respectively. Beyond this particular receptor, the publication reports: Because no day 14 peak-response samples were available, the repertoires could be characterized only after the peak T cell response. After two AZD1222 doses, spike-specific TCR breadth and depth were significantly higher than at day 0 and than in MenACWY recipients. Reportedly, close to half of the unique spike-specific TCRs recognized epitopes lying outside the regions that are mutated in the B.1.351 and B.1.1.7 variants. Participants were mostly white British and included more females than males, and it was suggested by the authors that clonal diversity may have been underestimated. CD4 TCRs associated with the vaccine covered the entire spike protein, and the dominant responses were in regions 160-218 and 743-854. Conclusions about previously exposed vaccinees are limited, since just six AZD1222 recipients were seropositive for SARS-CoV-2 at baseline. In the small 56-69-year group, the increase in depth fell short of significance, most likely because of low power.

The CDR3 regions of human TCRbeta chains were subjected to immunosequencing. Concerning the study's data processing: Repertoire TCRs were matched against a reference library of SARS-CoV-2-specific TCRs generated with the MIRA antigen-specificity platform. Breadth was defined as the fraction of unique TCRs that were SARS-CoV-2-associated, and depth was defined as the fraction of total T cells that were SARS-CoV-2-associated. Using the MIRA data, each spike-specific TCR was mapped to the spike region that the TCR reacts to and placed in a CD4 or CD8 class. Log10-transformed breadth and depth values were compared by one-way ANOVA with Sidak's multiple comparisons tests. Here the immuneACCESS table is served through TCRdb, limited to in-frame sequences with V and J called. Missing clones are a known gap in these copies; in checked studies unresolved V genes cover under half, and the rest lacks a known reason. V and J calls and clone size follow that table, whereas D and trimming were derived from the DNA. This sample lists approximately 200,000 clones; almost 90% were detected once. The ten biggest clones cover around 8% of the sample.

As for this clone: This receptor's antigen is unknown. No base quality information exists; no much larger clone differs at one position.

The CDR3 runs 14 amino acids, cysteine and phenylalanine included. Only the CDR3 region is kept as DNA, spanning 42 bases read in frame from base 1. Trimming removed 2 bases from V and 10 bases from J, leaving 12 bases between the germline ends. The germline V gene provides CDR1 LGHNT and CDR2 FRNRAP. This specimen's time point label, interpreted: baseline before first vaccination. Vaccinee samples came from UK trials COV001 and COV002, including a single-blind randomized controlled phase 2/3 trial of AZD1222 (ChAdOx1 nCoV-19) in healthy adults. Trial participant PBMC samples were collected at day 0 and day 28 after the second dose for TCRbeta chain sequencing.

The rearrangement joined TRBV12-5 to TRBJ1-6, with TRBD1 perhaps the D gene, on 6 matching bases. This TCR was sampled from an adult in good health. This sample comprised peripheral blood, obtained on day 0 of AZD1222 vaccination. The CDR3 is CASGLMGADSPLHF. The nucleotide sequence reads as follows: TGTGCTAGTGGTTTGATGGGGGCCGACTCACCCCTCCACTTT.